Below are 18 T cell receptor beta chains sequenced from a single sample in a study of T cell changes during pregnancy in multiple sclerosis. Profiled with immunoSEQ multiplex PCR; TCRdb holds only in-frame clones, not every one. The repertoire holds around 99,000 clones, with 85% to 95% as singletons. The sample was peripheral blood, taken in the third trimester of pregnancy. The receptors here all came from a female donor in good health, enrolled as a control in a pregnancy study.

The chain has TRBV6-6 and TRBJ1-3; 7 positions match TRBD1. Per the germline V gene, CDR1 is MNHNY and CDR2 is SVGAGI (reference sequence). The V and J ends lost 7 bases and 0 bases, in that order; junction bases with no gene match: 3. This CDR3 spans 14 amino acids. The CDR3 loop reads CASTRQGSGNTIYF. CDR3 in DNA: TGTGCCAGCACCCGACAGGGCTCTGGAAACACCATATATTTT.

The chain combines TRBV5-5 with TRBJ1-2; no definite D call. V lost 2 bases to trimming and J lost 3 bases, with 17 bases between them. The V gene's germline CDR1 is SGHKS and CDR2 YYEKEE (reference sequence). The CDR3 sequence is 16 residues long. Written as DNA, the CDR3 is TGTGCCAGCAGCTTAGGCGGTGAGCTCCCCCACTATGGCTACACCTTC. Amino acids: CASSLGGELPHYGYTF.

This chain links TRBV7-2 with TRBJ1-1; 8 nucleotides match TRBD1. The CDR3 runs 16 residues. The ends lost 0 bases at V and 5 bases at J; junction bases unmatched: 8. The germline V gene encodes CDR1 SGHTA and CDR2 FQGNSA. The CDR3 loop is CASSLAGQGAWTEAFF. The CDR3 coding sequence is TGTGCCAGCAGCTTAGCCGGCCAGGGGGCTTGGACTGAAGCTTTCTTT.

This clone was detected only a few times. This chain uses TRBV6-6 with TRBJ1-1; no reliable D call. Germline lookup yields CDR1 MNHNY and CDR2 SVGAGI (reference sequence). The CDR3 loop spans 14 amino acids. Trimming stripped 4 bases from V and 0 bases from J, with 9 bases between. DNA for the CDR3: TGTGCCAGCAGTTGGCAAGACATGAACACTGAAGCTTTCTTT. Translated, it gives CASSWQDMNTEAFF.

V usage is TRBV27 and J usage is TRBJ2-1, with 9 bases fitting TRBD2. The CDR3 length is 15 residues. CDR1 is MNHEY and CDR2 is SMNVEV in the germline V gene (reference sequence). The V gene end was trimmed by 6 bases and the J gene end by 4 bases; junction bases not matched to a gene: 7. Here the CDR3 DNA reads TGTGCCAGCAGGGGTAGCGGGGGCCTGTACAATGAGCAGTTCTTC. It codes for CASRGSGGLYNEQFF.

The J gene is TRBJ2-3, the V gene TRBV29-1; 8 nucleotides match TRBD1. The germline gives CDR1 SQVTM, CDR2 ANQGSEA. The CDR3 is 15 amino acids. The J segment lost 7 bases and the V segment lost 0 bases, leaving 9 bases of the junction unmatched. The CDR3 DNA reads TGCAGCGTTGAAGATAGAAGGACAGGGTCAAATACGCAGTATTTT. Its protein product is CSVEDRRTGSNTQYF.

The chain carries TRBV6-6 and TRBJ1-5; D gene unclear. The CDR3 contains 15 residues. Germline CDR1 is MNHNY and CDR2 is SVGAGI (reference sequence). V gave up 2 bases and J gave up 6 bases, with 14 bases separating them. CDR3 coding DNA: TGTGCCAGCAGTTACGGGCGTGGCAAGGCTCAGCCCCAGCATTTT. Its protein is CASSYGRGKAQPQHF.

The CDR3 reads CASSLEYEQYF. The CDR3 DNA sequence: TGTGCCAGCTCACTGGAGTACGAGCAGTACTTC. The J gene is TRBJ2-7, the V gene TRBV18; no definite D call. The CDR3 is made up of 11 amino acids. The germline V gene has CDR1 KGHSH and CDR2 LQKENI. Trimming removed 4 bases from V and 4 bases from J, with 5 bases in between.

DNA for the CDR3: TGTGCCTGGAGTATCCATGGGGGGAGTGGTGGCTACACCTTC. It codes for CAWSIHGGSGGYTF. V gene TRBV30 combines with J gene TRBJ1-2; TRBD1 might be the D (5 bases). The CDR3 totals 14 residues. Trimming left V 2 bases short and J 7 bases short, with 17 bases between. CDR1 is GTSNPN and CDR2 is SVGIG in the germline V gene (reference sequence).

The CDR3 region is CASSFGLAGGDTSTDTQYF. The CDR3 nucleotides read TGCGCCAGCAGCTTCGGACTAGCGGGGGGGGATACTAGCACAGATACGCAGTATTTT. This chain links TRBV5-1 with TRBJ2-3; the match to TRBD2 covers 15 bases. The V gene end was trimmed by 2 bases and the J gene end by 0 bases; junction bases not matched to a gene: 7. CDR1 is SGHRS and CDR2 is YFSETQ in the germline V gene. CDR3 size: 19 residues.

The chain has TRBV4-2 and TRBJ1-1, with 7 bases fitting TRBD1. Germline lookup yields CDR1 LGHNA and CDR2 YNFKEQ. The V gene end was trimmed by 0 bases and the J gene end by 3 bases; junction bases not matched to a gene: 7. This CDR3 has 16 residues. The CDR3 bases are TGTGCCAGCAGCCAAGACATTACAGGGGCGGACACTGAAGCTTTCTTT. Its protein product is CASSQDITGADTEAFF.

This clone occurred once. At the DNA level, this CDR3 is encoded by other sequences in the same sample as well. This chain links TRBV7-2 with TRBJ1-4; D gene unclear. Germline lookup yields CDR1 SGHTA and CDR2 FQGNSA. V lost 0 bases, J lost 4 bases, and 6 bases lay in between. The CDR3 has 14 amino acids. The CDR3 coding sequence is TGTGCCAGCAGCTTAGCCGGTAGTAATGAAAAACTGTTTTTT. Its translation: CASSLAGSNEKLFF. Together with reference TRBV7-2 and TRBJ1-4, the CDR3 gives the full variable domain: GAGVSQSPSNKVTEKGKDVELRCDPISGHTALYWYRQSLGQGLEFLIYFQGNSAPDKSGLPSDRFSAERTGGSVSTLTIQRTQQEDSAVYLCASSLAGSNEKLFFGSGTQLSVL.

The chain joins TRBV2 to TRBJ1-2; a weak D match, TRBD1 (6 bases). The V and J ends lost 7 bases and 7 bases respectively, with 7 bases between them. Germline V lookup: CDR1 SNHLY, CDR2 FYNNEI. The CDR3 has 10 residues. CDR3 sequence (DNA): TGTGCCAGCACAGGGGTTGGCTACACCTTC. It is translated as CASTGVGYTF.

The chain has TRBV4-2 and TRBJ2-4; possible D gene TRBD2, 5 bases. The CDR3 loop spans 14 amino acids. Germline loops: CDR1 LGHNA, CDR2 YNFKEQ. V was trimmed by 0 bases and J by 7 bases, leaving 10 bases between them. The CDR3 loop reads CASSQDPGRNIQYF. The CDR3 nucleotides are TGTGCCAGCAGCCAAGACCCGGGAAGGAACATTCAGTACTTC.

The J gene is TRBJ2-2, the V gene TRBV5-1; D is uncertain. Germline CDR1 and CDR2: SGHRS and YFSETQ. The CDR3 has 13 residues. Between the trimmed V and J ends, which lost 2 bases and 5 bases, there was a span of 7 bases. This chain's CDR3 is CASSFELTGELFF. The CDR3, as DNA: TGCGCCAGCAGCTTTGAACTGACCGGGGAGCTGTTTTTT.

The V and J genes are TRBV7-3 and TRBJ2-6, with D possibly being TRBD1 (6 bases). Per germline, CDR1 SGHTA and CDR2 FQGTGA. The V gene lost 3 bases and the J gene lost 2 bases, with 17 bases spanning the gap. CDR3 length equals 18 residues. The CDR3 loop is CASSFRDKVSTGANVLTF. The CDR3 DNA is TGTGCCAGCAGCTTCAGGGACAAGGTCTCGACTGGGGCCAACGTCCTGACTTTC.

The chain is built from TRBV10-3 and TRBJ2-5; 9 bases match TRBD2. Germline V gene sequence: CDR1 ENHRY, CDR2 SYGVKD. V shed 2 bases, J shed 0 bases, and the junction held 7 bases outside the gene matches. There are 17 residues in the CDR3. Written as DNA, the CDR3 is TGTGCCATCAGTGAGAGGCTAGCGGGGACTAACCAAGAGACCCAGTACTTC. Its protein is CAISERLAGTNQETQYF.

The genes are TRBV11-3 and TRBJ2-7; the D gene is possibly TRBD1 (5 bases). Trimming removed 0 bases at V and 3 bases at J, with 9 bases between. There are 14 residues in the CDR3. The V gene's germline CDR1 is SGHNT and CDR2 YENEEA. CDR3 coding DNA: TGTGCCAGCAGCTTAGATGACAGCATCTACGAGCAGTACTTC. Translating it yields CASSLDDSIYEQYF.